Below are 15 T cell receptor beta chains sequenced from a single sample in a study of response to subunit inactivated influenza vaccine (dated by TCRdb to 2016 to 2018). Receptor libraries were prepared by RT-PCR. Sequencing used an Illumina HiSeq 2500. Using fastp at Q25 and MiXCR, TCRdb reprocessed the public reads and kept productive beta chains. Rows are unified per CDR3 protein, each entry keeping the most common DNA and genes. The sample yields hundreds of thousands of distinct CDR3 sequences; 15% to 18% were counted once. The ten largest clones add up to around a tenth of the sample. This sample comprised PBMCs from blood, obtained 11 to 12 days after vaccination. The source is a man between 45 and 60 years old who received an inactivated influenza vaccine. Donor details come from another sample of the same person, matched by shared clones.

The chain has TRBV28 and TRBJ1-1; tentatively, D is TRBD1 (5 bases). The ends were cut back, 6 bases at V and 2 bases at J, with 13 bases in the middle. Per germline, CDR1 MDHEN and CDR2 SYDVKM. This CDR3 has 14 residues. CDR3 nucleotides: TGTGCCAGCAGGGGGGGTCGGGCTAACACTGAAGCTTTCTTT. Translating gives CASRGGRANTEAFF.

CDR3 nucleotides: TGTGCCAGCAGTGACGGGACAGGGTCCTTTGAAAAACTGTTTTTT. This translates into CASSDGTGSFEKLFF. This rearrangement joins TRBV6-1 to TRBJ1-4, with 9 bases fitting TRBD1. The V and J ends lost 3 bases and 7 bases, in that order; junction bases with no gene match: 6. This CDR3 is 15 amino acids long. CDR1 and CDR2 from the germline V gene are MNHNS and SASEGT.

The chain combines TRBV12-3 or TRBV12-4 with TRBJ2-2; D remains unclear. The V and J ends lost 2 bases and 5 bases respectively, with 6 bases between them. This CDR3 contains 13 residues. The CDR3 DNA is TGTGCCAGCAGTTTATTTTGGACCGGGGAGCTGTTTTTT. Its protein product is CASSLFWTGELFF.

The chain carries TRBV24-1 and TRBJ2-1; 11 bases line up with TRBD2. V shed 3 bases and J 3 bases; nucleotides not matched to a gene: 3. The CDR3 loop spans 16 amino acids. Per the germline V gene, CDR1 is KGHDR and CDR2 is SFDVKD. The CDR3 coding sequence is TGTGCCACCAGTGATGCGGGACTAGCGGTCTACAATGAGCAGTTCTTC. Translation gives CATSDAGLAVYNEQFF.

There are a few counts of this clonotype. This chain links TRBV7-8 with TRBJ2-1; 11 positions agree with TRBD2. V shed 4 bases and J 7 bases; nucleotides not matched to a gene: 12. CDR1 is SGHVS, CDR2 FQNEAQ, per germline. This CDR3 has 17 amino acids. CDR3 sequence (DNA): TGTGCCAGCAGCTGGTCCGGGACTAGCGGAGGACGGAATGAGCAGTTCTTC. Translated, it gives CASSWSGTSGGRNEQFF.

The gene calls are TRBV5-1 and TRBJ2-5; 12 nucleotides line up with TRBD2. CDR3 size: 15 residues. Looked up from germline, CDR1 is SGHRS and CDR2 is YFSETQ. Trimming removed 1 base from V and 4 bases from J; junction bases left unmatched: 2. CDR3 nucleotide sequence: TGCGCCAGCAGCTTGCCGGGACTAGCGGGAGAGACCCAGTACTTC. It codes for CASSLPGLAGETQYF.

This chain links TRBV7-3 with TRBJ2-7; TRBD2 matches at 16 bases. CDR1 SGHTA and CDR2 FQGTGA come from the germline V gene. CDR3 length: 17 amino acids. Trimming removed 0 bases from V and 4 bases from J; junction bases left unmatched: 3. The CDR3 here is CASSLTGLAGGRYEQYF. The CDR3 bases are TGTGCCAGCAGCTTAACGGGACTAGCGGGAGGGAGGTACGAGCAGTACTTC.

The J gene is TRBJ2-7, the V gene TRBV7-9; the D gene is possibly TRBD1 (6 bases). The CDR3 runs 16 residues. Per germline, CDR1 SEHNR and CDR2 FQNEAQ (reference sequence). Trimming took 5 bases from V and 0 from J, leaving 17 bases between them. This CDR3 reads CASSLPPNRVSYEQYF. CDR3 bases: TGTGCCAGCAGCCTCCCCCCCAACAGGGTCTCCTACGAGCAGTACTTC.

The chain couples TRBV7-2 to TRBJ2-1; the D gene is possibly TRBD2 (5 bases). The CDR3 has 14 residues. Germline assignment: CDR1 SGHTA and CDR2 FQGNSA. Trimming took 0 bases from V and 10 from J, leaving 13 bases between them. CDR3: CASSLAPAAREQFF. CDR3 in DNA: TGTGCCAGCAGCTTAGCCCCAGCGGCAAGAGAGCAGTTCTTC.

This clonotype was seen a few times. The V and J genes are TRBV9 and TRBJ2-3; possible D gene TRBD2, 6 bases. V was shortened by 3 bases and J by 1 base, with 18 bases between the two germline ends. CDR3 length: 17 residues. Germline assignment: CDR1 SGDLS and CDR2 YYNGEE. The CDR3 region has the DNA TGTGCCAGCAGCGCCGATCTCGGGAGTAGCGGCACAGATACGCAGTATTTT. Its protein is CASSADLGSSGTDTQYF.

The chain employs TRBV20-1 and TRBJ1-5; 7 bases map to TRBD1. Germline CDR1 reads DFQATT; CDR2 reads SNEGSKA (reference sequence). The trim removed 3 bases at V and 6 bases at J, leaving 8 bases unmatched. The CDR3 sequence is 14 residues long. The CDR3 DNA follows: TGCAGTGCTAGTTCTCCGGACAGGAGTCAGCCCCAGCATTTT. Encoded protein: CSASSPDRSQPQHF.

V gene TRBV7-8 combines with J gene TRBJ2-5; D unclear. Trimming took 7 bases from V and 3 from J, leaving 24 bases between them. The CDR3 has 17 residues. Germline V CDR1 and CDR2: SGHVS, FQNEAQ. The CDR3 sequence: CASISGRVLRKEETQYF. The CDR3 DNA is TGTGCCAGCATCTCCGGTCGTGTGCTTCGGAAGGAAGAGACCCAGTACTTC.

This clonotype was seen only a few times. This chain links TRBV6-2 or TRBV6-3 with TRBJ1-6; no definite D call. Trimming shortened V by 7 bases and J by 6 bases, and 13 bases separated the two germline ends. This CDR3 region has 14 residues. The germline CDR1 and CDR2 sequences are MNHEY and SVGEGT. The CDR3 sequence: CASILGSGNSPLHF. CDR3 coding DNA: TGTGCCAGCATCCTAGGATCGGGTAATTCACCCCTCCACTTT.

This clonotype was seen only a few times. V and J are TRBV6-5 and TRBJ1-3, with D possibly matching TRBD1 (6 bases). This CDR3 has 15 residues. Per the germline V gene, CDR1 is MNHEY and CDR2 is SVGAGI. With 2 bases removed from V and 11 bases from J, the gap between germline ends came to 19 bases. CDR3 residues: CASSYGTTSGFPIYF. The CDR3 nucleotides are TGTGCCAGCAGTTACGGGACAACTTCTGGCTTTCCCATATATTTT.

The chain combines TRBV10-3 with TRBJ2-7; 10 bases match TRBD2. CDR3 length equals 16 residues. Unmatched junction bases numbered 9, after V lost 0 bases and J lost 7 bases. Germline lookup yields CDR1 ENHRY and CDR2 SYGVKD. CDR3 amino acids: CAISESVLAGMDEQYF. The CDR3 region has the DNA TGTGCCATCAGTGAGTCTGTACTAGCGGGAATGGATGAGCAGTACTTC.